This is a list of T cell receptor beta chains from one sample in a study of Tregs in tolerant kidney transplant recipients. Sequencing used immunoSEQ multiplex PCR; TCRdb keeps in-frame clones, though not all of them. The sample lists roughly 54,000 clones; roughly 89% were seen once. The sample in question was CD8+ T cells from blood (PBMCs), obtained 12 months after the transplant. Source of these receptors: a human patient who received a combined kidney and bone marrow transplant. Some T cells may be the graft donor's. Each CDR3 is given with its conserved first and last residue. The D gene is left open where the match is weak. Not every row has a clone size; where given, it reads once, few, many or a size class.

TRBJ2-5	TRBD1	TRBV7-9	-	CASSPGTDRQETQYF	TGTGCCAGCAGCCCTGGGACAGACAGACAAGAGACCCAGTACTTC
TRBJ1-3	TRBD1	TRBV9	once	CASSETGTGNTIYF	TGTGCCAGCAGCGAGACAGGGACCGGAAACACCATATATTTT
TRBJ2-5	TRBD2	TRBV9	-	CASSVSLGLAGETQYF	TGTGCCAGCAGCGTAAGTTTGGGACTAGCGGGAGAGACCCAGTACTTC
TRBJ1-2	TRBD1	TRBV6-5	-	CASSELNRGDGYTF	TGTGCCAGCAGTGAATTGAACAGGGGTGATGGCTACACCTTC
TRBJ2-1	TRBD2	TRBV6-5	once	CASSYTSGRYNEQFF	TGTGCCAGCAGTTACACTAGCGGGAGGTACAATGAGCAGTTCTTC
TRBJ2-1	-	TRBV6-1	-	CASSESGSSYNEQFF	TGTGCCAGCAGTGAAAGCGGCAGCTCCTACAATGAGCAGTTCTTC
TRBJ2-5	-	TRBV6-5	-	CASSYSRRNVQETQYF	TGTGCCAGCAGTTACAGTCGGCGGAACGTGCAAGAGACCCAGTACTTC
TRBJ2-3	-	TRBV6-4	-	CASSVSQGRTDTQYF	TGTGCCAGCAGTGTATCACAGGGTCGCACAGATACGCAGTATTTT
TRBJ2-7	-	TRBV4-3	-	CASSQDRSPSYEQYF	TGCGCCAGCAGCCAAGACAGGTCCCCCTCCTACGAGCAGTACTTC
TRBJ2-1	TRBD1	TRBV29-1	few	CSVWTGEQFF	TGCAGCGTCTGGACAGGAGAGCAGTTCTTC
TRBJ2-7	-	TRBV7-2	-	CASSSITAYEQYF	TGTGCCAGCAGCTCTATCACTGCGTACGAGCAGTACTTC
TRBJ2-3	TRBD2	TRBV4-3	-	CASSPRGSGGADTQYF	TGCGCCAGCAGCCCCCGGGGTAGCGGGGGCGCAGATACGCAGTATTTT
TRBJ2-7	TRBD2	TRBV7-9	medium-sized	CASSRTASGSYEQYF	TGTGCCAGCAGCCGTACCGCTAGCGGGAGCTACGAGCAGTACTTC
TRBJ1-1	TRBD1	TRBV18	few	CASSPPTGQGYTEAFF	TGTGCCAGCTCACCACCTACGGGACAGGGGTACACTGAAGCTTTCTTT
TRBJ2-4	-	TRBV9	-	CASSLGLSGNIQYF	TGTGCCAGCAGCCTTGGCCTTTCGGGAAACATTCAGTACTTC
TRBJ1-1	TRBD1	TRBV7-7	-	CAPAEGGTGLPNTEAFF	TGTGCACCAGCCGAGGGGGGGACAGGGTTACCGAACACTGAAGCTTTCTTT
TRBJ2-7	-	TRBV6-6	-	CASSYIEKGHYEQYF	TGTGCCAGCAGTTACATTGAGAAGGGGCACTACGAGCAGTACTTC
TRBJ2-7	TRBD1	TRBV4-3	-	CASSQARDRRYEQYF	TGCGCCAGCAGCCAAGCCCGGGACAGGCGCTACGAGCAGTACTTC
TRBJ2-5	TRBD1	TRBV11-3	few	CASSLSRGQGVQETQYF	TGTGCCAGCAGCTTATCGAGAGGGCAGGGGGTTCAAGAGACCCAGTACTTC
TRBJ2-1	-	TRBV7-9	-	CASSLGVSSYNEQFF	TGTGCCAGCAGCCTGGGAGTTAGCTCCTACAATGAGCAGTTCTTC
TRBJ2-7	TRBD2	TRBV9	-	CASIRTSGTYEQYF	TGTGCCAGCATCCGAACTAGCGGAACCTACGAGCAGTACTTC
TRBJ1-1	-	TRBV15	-	CATSSLAGGEAFF	TGTGCCACCAGCAGCCTCGCGGGGGGAGAAGCTTTCTTT
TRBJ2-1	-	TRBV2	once	CASKERAVNEQFF	TGTGCCAGCAAGGAGCGGGCAGTCAATGAGCAGTTCTTC
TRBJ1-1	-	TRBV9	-	CASSTGINTEAFF	TGTGCCAGCAGTACAGGGATTAACACTGAAGCTTTCTTT
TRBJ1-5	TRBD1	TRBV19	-	CASSRGTGDYSNQPQHF	TGTGCCAGTAGCAGGGGGACAGGGGATTATAGCAATCAGCCCCAGCATTTT
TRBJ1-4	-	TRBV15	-	CATSRDHNSLDEKLFF	TGTGCCACCAGCAGAGATCACAACAGTTTAGATGAAAAACTGTTTTTT
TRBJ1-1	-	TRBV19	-	CASNWGPNTEAFF	TGTGCCAGTAATTGGGGGCCGAACACTGAAGCTTTCTTT
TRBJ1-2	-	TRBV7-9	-	CASSHTLDSTNYGYTF	TGTGCCAGCAGCCACACTCTGGACAGCACTAACTATGGCTACACCTTC
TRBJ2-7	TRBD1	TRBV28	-	CASSLTQGAIFGTQYEQYF	TGTGCCAGCAGTTTAACTCAGGGGGCGATTTTTGGGACCCAATACGAGCAGTACTTC
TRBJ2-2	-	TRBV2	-	CASRDSSNTGELFF	TGTGCCAGCAGGGACAGCTCGAACACCGGGGAGCTGTTTTTT
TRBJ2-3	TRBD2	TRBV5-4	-	CASSRLAGLNTQYF	TGTGCCAGCAGCCGACTAGCGGGGTTGAATACGCAGTATTTT
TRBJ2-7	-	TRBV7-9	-	CAGAGFSYEQYF	TGTGCCGGGGCAGGGTTCTCCTACGAGCAGTACTTC
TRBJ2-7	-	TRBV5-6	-	CASSLGGSSYEQYF	TGTGCCAGCAGCTTGGGCGGAAGCTCCTACGAGCAGTACTTC
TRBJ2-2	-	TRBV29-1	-	CSAVTNTGELFF	TGCAGCGCCGTGACAAACACCGGGGAGCTGTTTTTT
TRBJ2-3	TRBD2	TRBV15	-	CATTISSGRDTDTQYF	TGTGCCACCACCATTTCCTCCGGGAGGGACACAGATACGCAGTATTTT
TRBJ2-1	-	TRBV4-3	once	CASSQVLELVLNEQFF	TGCGCCAGCAGCCAAGTCTTGGAACTAGTTCTCAATGAGCAGTTCTTC
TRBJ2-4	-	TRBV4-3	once	CASSQGHDGVAKNIQYF	TGCGCCAGCAGCCAAGGTCACGACGGGGTAGCCAAAAACATTCAGTACTTC
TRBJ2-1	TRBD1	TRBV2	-	CASTAPRDRGRDEQFF	TGTGCCAGCACCGCCCCCCGGGACAGGGGACGGGATGAGCAGTTCTTC
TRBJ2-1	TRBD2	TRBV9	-	CASSAGGGRATNEQFF	TGTGCCAGCAGCGCCGGTGGCGGGAGAGCCACCAATGAGCAGTTCTTC
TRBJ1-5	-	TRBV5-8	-	CASSLVFGGFQGQPQHF	TGTGCCAGCAGCTTGGTTTTCGGCGGATTTCAAGGACAGCCCCAGCATTTT
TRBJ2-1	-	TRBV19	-	CASSTEPRLHEQFF	TGTGCCAGTAGTACCGAACCTCGACTGCACGAGCAGTTCTTC
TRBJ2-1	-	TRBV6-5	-	CASTEQGGAYNEQFF	TGTGCCAGCACCGAACAGGGGGGGGCCTACAATGAGCAGTTCTTC
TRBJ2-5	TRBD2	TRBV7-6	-	CASSFSGGAETQYF	TGTGCCAGCAGCTTTAGCGGGGGGGCGGAGACCCAGTACTTC
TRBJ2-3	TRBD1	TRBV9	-	CASSQGTGLADTQYF	TGTGCCAGCAGCCAAGGGACAGGGTTAGCAGATACGCAGTATTTT
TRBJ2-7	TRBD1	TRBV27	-	CASRGGQGYEQYF	TGTGCCAGCAGGGGGGGACAGGGCTACGAGCAGTACTTC
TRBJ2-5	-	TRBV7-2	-	CASSLTDGEGTQYF	TGTGCCAGCAGCTTGACTGATGGAGAGGGGACCCAGTACTTC
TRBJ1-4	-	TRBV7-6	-	CASSTEIATTNEKLFF	TGTGCCAGCAGCACGGAGATAGCGACAACTAATGAAAAACTGTTTTTT
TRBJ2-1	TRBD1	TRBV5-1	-	CASSLFPGQDNNEQFF	TGCGCCAGCAGCCTCTTTCCGGGACAGGATAACAATGAGCAGTTCTTC
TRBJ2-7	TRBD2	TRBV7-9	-	CASSPRLAGGISYEQYF	TGTGCCAGCAGCCCTCGACTAGCGGGAGGGATCTCCTACGAGCAGTACTTC
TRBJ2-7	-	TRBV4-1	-	CASSQGGHYEQYF	TGCGCCAGCAGCCAAGGCGGCCATTACGAGCAGTACTTC
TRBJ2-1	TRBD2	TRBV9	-	CASSGRAGGNEQFF	TGTGCCAGCAGCGGAAGAGCGGGGGGCAATGAGCAGTTCTTC
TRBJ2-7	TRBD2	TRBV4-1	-	CASSHSFSRTSGSSPDYEQYF	TGCGCCAGCAGCCATAGTTTTTCCCGGACTAGCGGGAGTTCGCCGGACTACGAGCAGTACTTC
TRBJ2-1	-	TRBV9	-	CASRAPRGNEQFF	TGTGCCAGCAGGGCTCCCCGGGGAAATGAGCAGTTCTTC
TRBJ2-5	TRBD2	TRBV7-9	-	CASSPGREETQYF	TGTGCCAGCAGTCCAGGGAGGGAAGAGACCCAGTACTTC
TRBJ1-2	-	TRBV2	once	CASLLRDLSYTF	TGTGCCAGCCTTTTGCGGGACCTTAGCTACACCTTC
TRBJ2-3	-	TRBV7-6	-	CASSPTGRGADTDTQYF	TGTGCCAGCAGCCCAACCGGACGGGGGGCCGACACAGATACGCAGTATTTT
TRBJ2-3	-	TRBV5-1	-	CASSVDSGVVTDTQYF	TGCGCCAGCAGCGTAGATAGCGGAGTCGTCACAGATACGCAGTATTTT